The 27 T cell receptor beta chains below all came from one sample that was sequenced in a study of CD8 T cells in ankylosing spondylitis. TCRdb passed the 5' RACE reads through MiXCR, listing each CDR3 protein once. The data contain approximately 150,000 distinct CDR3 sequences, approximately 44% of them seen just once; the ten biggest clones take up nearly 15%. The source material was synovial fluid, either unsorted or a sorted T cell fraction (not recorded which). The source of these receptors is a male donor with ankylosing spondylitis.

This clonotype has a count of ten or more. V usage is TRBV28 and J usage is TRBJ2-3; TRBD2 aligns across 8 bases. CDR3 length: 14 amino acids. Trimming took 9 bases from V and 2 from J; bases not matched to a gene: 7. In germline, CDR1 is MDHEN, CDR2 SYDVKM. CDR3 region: CASKSGRLTDTQYF. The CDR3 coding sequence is TGTGCCAGTAAGAGCGGGAGACTCACAGATACGCAGTATTTT. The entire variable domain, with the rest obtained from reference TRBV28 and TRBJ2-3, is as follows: DVKVTQSSRYLVKRTGEKVFLECVQDMDHENMFWYRQDPGLGLRLIYFSYDVKMKEKGDIPEGYSVSREKKERFSLILESASTNQTSMYLCASKSGRLTDTQYFGPGTRLTVL.

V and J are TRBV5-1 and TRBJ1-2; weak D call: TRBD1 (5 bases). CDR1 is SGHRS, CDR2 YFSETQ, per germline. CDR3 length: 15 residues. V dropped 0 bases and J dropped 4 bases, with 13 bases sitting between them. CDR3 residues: CASSLDEGWAYGYTF. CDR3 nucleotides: TGCGCCAGCAGCTTGGACGAGGGGTGGGCCTATGGCTACACCTTC.

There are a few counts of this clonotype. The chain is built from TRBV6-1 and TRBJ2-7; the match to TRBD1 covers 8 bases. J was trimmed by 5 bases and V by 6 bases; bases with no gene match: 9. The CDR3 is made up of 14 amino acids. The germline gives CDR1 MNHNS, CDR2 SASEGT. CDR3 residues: CASRETGESNEQYF. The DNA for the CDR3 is TGTGCCAGCAGAGAGACAGGGGAATCGAACGAGCAGTACTTC.

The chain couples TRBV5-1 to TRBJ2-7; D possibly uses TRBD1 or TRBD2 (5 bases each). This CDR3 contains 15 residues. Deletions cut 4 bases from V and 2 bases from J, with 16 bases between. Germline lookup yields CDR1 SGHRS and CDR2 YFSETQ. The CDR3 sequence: CASSLGTFKAYEQYF. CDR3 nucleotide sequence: TGCGCCAGCAGCCTCGGGACCTTCAAGGCCTACGAGCAGTACTTC.

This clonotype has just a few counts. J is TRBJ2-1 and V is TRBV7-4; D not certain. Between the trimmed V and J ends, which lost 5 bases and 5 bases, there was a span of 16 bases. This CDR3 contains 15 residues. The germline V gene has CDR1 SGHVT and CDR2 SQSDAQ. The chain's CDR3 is CASSPFSGPNNEQFF. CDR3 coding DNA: TGTGCCAGCAGCCCCTTCTCGGGCCCCAACAATGAGCAGTTCTTC.

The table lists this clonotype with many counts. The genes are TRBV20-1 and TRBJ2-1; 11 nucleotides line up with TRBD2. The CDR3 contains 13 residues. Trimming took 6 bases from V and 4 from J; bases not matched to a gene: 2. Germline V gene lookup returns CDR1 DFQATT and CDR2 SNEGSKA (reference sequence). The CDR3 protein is CSARLAGYNEQFF. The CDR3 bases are TGCAGTGCGAGACTAGCGGGATACAATGAGCAGTTCTTC.

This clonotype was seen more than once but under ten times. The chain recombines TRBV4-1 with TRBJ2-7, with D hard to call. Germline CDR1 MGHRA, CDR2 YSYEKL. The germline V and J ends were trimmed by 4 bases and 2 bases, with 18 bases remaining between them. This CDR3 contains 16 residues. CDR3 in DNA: TGCGCCAGCAGCCCCTTAATTTGGTGGGAAACCTACGAGCAGTACTTC. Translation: CASSPLIWWETYEQYF.

The CDR3 region has the DNA TGTGCCAGCAGCCCCTCGGCTAGGGGGGCTGGCTACACCTTC. Its protein is CASSPSARGAGYTF. V usage is TRBV7-4 and J usage is TRBJ1-2, with D possibly being TRBD1 (6 bases). The CDR3 is 14 residues long. Germline CDR1 reads SGHVT; CDR2 reads SQSDAQ. The V end lost 5 bases, the J end lost 7 bases, and 17 bases lay between the germline ends.

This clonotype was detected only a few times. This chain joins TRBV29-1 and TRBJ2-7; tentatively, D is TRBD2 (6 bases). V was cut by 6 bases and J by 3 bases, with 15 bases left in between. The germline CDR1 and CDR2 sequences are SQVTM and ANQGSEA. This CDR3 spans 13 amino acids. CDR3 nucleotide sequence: TGCAGCGTGAATGGCGGGACCCACTACGAGCAGTACTTC. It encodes CSVNGGTHYEQYF.

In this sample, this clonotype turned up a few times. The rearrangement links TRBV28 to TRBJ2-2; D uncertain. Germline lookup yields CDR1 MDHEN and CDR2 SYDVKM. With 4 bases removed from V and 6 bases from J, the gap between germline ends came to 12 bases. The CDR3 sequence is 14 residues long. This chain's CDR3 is CASSYLRIAGELFF. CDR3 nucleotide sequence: TGTGCCAGCAGTTACCTTAGGATTGCCGGGGAGCTGTTTTTT.

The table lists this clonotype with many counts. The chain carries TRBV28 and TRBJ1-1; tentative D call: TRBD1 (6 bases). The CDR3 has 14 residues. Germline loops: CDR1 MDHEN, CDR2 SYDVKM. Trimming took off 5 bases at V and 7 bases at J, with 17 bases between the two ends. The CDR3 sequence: CASSPSDSWYEAFF. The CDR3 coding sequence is TGTGCCAGCAGTCCATCGGACAGTTGGTATGAAGCTTTCTTT.

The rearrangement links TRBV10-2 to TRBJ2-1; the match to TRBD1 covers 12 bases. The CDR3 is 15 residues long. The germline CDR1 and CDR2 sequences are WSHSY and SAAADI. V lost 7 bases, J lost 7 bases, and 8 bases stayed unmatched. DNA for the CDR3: TGCGCCAGCACCGGGACAGGGGGCGTCTGGAATGAGCAGTTCTTC. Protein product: CASTGTGGVWNEQFF.

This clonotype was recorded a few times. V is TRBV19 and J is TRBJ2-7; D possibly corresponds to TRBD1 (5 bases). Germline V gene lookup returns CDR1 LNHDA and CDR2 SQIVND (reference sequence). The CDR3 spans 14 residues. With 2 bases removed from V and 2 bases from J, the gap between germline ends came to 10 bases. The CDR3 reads CASSIYGRAYEQYF. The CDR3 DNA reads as TGTGCCAGTAGTATATACGGCAGGGCCTACGAGCAGTACTTC.

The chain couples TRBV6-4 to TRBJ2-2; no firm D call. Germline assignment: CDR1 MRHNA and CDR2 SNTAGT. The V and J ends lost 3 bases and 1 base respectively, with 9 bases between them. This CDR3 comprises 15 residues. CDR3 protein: CASSESGENTGELFF. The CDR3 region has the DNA TGTGCCAGCAGTGAAAGTGGGGAGAACACCGGGGAGCTGTTTTTT.

The CDR3 DNA reads TGTGCCAGCAGCTCGGAGGGCGGGACAGGGGAAGAGACCCAGTACTTC. It yields the protein CASSSEGGTGEETQYF. V usage is TRBV7-9 and J usage is TRBJ2-5; 10 bases are shared with TRBD1. The ends lost 4 bases at V and 3 bases at J; junction bases unmatched: 8. This CDR3 comprises 16 residues. CDR1 is SEHNR, CDR2 FQNEAQ, per germline (reference sequence).

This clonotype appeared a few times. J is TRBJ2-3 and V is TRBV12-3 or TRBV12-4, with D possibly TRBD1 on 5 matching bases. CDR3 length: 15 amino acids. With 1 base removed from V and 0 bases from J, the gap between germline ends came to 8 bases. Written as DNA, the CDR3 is TGTGCCAGCAGTTTAGGCAGGGCTAGCACAGATACGCAGTATTTT. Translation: CASSLGRASTDTQYF.

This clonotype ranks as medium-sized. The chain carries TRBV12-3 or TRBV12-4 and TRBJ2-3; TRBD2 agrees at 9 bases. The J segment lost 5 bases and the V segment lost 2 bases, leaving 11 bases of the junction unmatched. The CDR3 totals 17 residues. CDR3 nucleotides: TGTGCCAGCAGTTTACCCGACACTAGCGGGCTTCGAGATACGCAGTATTTT. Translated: CASSLPDTSGLRDTQYF.

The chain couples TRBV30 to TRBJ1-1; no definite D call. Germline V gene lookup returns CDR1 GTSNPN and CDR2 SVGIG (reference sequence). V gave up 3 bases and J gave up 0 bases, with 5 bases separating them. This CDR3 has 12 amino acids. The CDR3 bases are TGTGCCTGGAGGGCGCTGAACACTGAAGCTTTCTTT. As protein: CAWRALNTEAFF.

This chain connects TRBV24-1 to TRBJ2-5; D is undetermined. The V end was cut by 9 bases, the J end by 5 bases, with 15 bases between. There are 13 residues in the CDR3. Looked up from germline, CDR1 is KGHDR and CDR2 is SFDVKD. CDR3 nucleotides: TGTGCCACCCAACCCCCCTTTGGGGAGACCCAGTACTTC. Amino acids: CATQPPFGETQYF.

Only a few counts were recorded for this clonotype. CDR3 in DNA: TGCAGTGCTAGAGGACAGGGGTTCCCTCTGCATGAGACCCAGTACTTC. Its protein is CSARGQGFPLHETQYF. J is TRBJ2-5 and V is TRBV20-1, with 8 nucleotides matching TRBD1. The V gene end was trimmed by 1 base and the J gene end by 5 bases; junction bases not matched to a gene: 12. Germline CDR1 is DFQATT and CDR2 is SNEGSKA (reference sequence). The CDR3 sequence is 16 residues long.

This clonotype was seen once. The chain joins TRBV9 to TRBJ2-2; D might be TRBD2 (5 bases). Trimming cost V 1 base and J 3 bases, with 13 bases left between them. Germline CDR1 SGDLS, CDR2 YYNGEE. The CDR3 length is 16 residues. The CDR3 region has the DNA TGTGCCAGCAGCGTATTTTCGCGGGCCTACACCGGGGAGCTGTTTTTT. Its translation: CASSVFSRAYTGELFF.

The CDR3 DNA follows: TGCGCCAGCAGCCAGCGAACCGGGACAGGGGGCTTCGAGCAGTACTTC. Translation gives CASSQRTGTGGFEQYF. This sequence joins TRBV4-3 and TRBJ2-7; TRBD1 matches 12 bases. V gave up 3 bases and J gave up 6 bases; unmatched junction bases: 9. CDR3 length: 16 amino acids. Germline V gene sequence: CDR1 LGHNA, CDR2 YSLEER.

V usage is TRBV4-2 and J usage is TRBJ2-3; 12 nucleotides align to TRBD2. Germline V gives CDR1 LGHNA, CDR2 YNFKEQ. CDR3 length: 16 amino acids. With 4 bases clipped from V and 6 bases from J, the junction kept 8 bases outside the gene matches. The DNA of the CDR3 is TGTGCCAGCAGCCTTCGGACTAGCGGGGAGGTTGATACGCAGTATTTT. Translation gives CASSLRTSGEVDTQYF.

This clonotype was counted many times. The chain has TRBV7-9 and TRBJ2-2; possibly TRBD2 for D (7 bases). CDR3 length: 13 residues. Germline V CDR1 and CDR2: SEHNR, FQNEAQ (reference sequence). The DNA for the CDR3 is TGTGGAAGCACCGGGGGGCTGACCGGGGAGCTGTTTTTT. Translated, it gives CGSTGGLTGELFF. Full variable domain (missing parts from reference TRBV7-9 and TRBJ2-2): DTGVSQNPRHKITKRGQNVTFRCDPISEHNRLYWYRQTLGQGPEFLTYFQNEAQLEKSRLLSDRFSAERPKGSFSTLEIQRTEQGDSAMYLCGSTGGLTGELFFGEGSRLTVL.

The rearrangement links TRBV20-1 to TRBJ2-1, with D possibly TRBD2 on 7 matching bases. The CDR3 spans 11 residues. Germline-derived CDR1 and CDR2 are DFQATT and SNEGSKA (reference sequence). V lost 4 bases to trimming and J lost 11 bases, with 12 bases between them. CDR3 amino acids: CSAKGGRKQFF. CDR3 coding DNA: TGCAGTGCTAAGGGGGGGAGGAAGCAGTTCTTC.

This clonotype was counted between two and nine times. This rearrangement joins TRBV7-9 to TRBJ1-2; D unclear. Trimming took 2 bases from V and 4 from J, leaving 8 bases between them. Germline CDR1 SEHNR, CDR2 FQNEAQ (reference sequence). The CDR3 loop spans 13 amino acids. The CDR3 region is CASSLTSTYGYTF. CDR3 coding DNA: TGTGCCAGCAGCTTAACCAGTACCTATGGCTACACCTTC.

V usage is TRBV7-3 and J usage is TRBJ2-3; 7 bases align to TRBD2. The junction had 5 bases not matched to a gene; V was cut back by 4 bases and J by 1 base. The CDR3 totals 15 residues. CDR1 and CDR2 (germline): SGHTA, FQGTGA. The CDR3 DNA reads TGTGCCAGCAGCTCGAGCGGGGAAGGCACAGATACGCAGTATTTT. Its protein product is CASSSSGEGTDTQYF.